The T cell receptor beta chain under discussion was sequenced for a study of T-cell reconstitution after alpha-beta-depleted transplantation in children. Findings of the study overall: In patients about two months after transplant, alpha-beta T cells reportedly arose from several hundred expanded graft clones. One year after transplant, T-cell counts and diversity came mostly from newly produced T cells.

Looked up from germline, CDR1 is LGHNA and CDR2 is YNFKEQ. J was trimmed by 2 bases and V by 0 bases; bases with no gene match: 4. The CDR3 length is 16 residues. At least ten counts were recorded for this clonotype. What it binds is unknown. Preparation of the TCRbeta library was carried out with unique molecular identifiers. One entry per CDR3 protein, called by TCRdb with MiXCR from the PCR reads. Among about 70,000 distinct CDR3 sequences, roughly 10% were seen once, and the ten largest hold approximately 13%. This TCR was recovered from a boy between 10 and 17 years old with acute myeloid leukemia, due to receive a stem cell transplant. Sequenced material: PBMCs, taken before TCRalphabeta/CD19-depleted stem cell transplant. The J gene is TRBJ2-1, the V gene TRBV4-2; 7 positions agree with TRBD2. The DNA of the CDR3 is TGTGCCAGCAGCCAAGAAATAAGCGGGGCCTACAATGAGCAGTTCTTC. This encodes CASSQEISGAYNEQFF.